This T cell receptor (beta chain) was observed in a study of patients and donors after allogeneic stem cell transplantation. TCRdb re-derived calls from the RT-PCR reads in MiXCR, one entry per CDR3 protein. The table records about 100,000 distinct CDR3 sequences, 35% of them present only once. With 5 bases clipped from V and 4 bases from J, the junction kept 10 bases outside the gene matches. Germline loops: CDR1 DFQATT, CDR2 SNEGSKA (reference sequence). CDR3 length: 14 residues. This clonotype has at least ten counts. The clonotype originates from a human donor who was either an allogeneic HSCT recipient or a stem cell or donor lymphocyte infusion donor (not recorded which). It is not recorded whose cells these are; they may come from a transplant donor. The specimen sequenced was blood, either unsorted or a sorted T cell fraction (not recorded which). The gene calls are TRBV20-1 and TRBJ1-1, with 7 bases lining up with TRBD1. The CDR3 DNA reads as TGCAGTGCTGATCCTCAACAGGGGACCACTGAAGCTTTCTTT. It codes for CSADPQQGTTEAFF.